This T cell receptor (beta chain) was documented in a study of shared clonotypes between healthy human individuals. Points from the study as a whole: Having only a few donors restricted how much genetic and exposure-history diversity was captured.

Turning to this clone: Its antigen is currently unknown.

Measured with immunoSEQ multiplex PCR; TCRdb has only the in-frame clones, and not every one. The sample records some 1.5 million clones, around 98% being singletons. V was shortened by 6 bases and J by 6 bases, with 12 bases between the two germline ends. Germline V gene lookup returns CDR1 SNHLY and CDR2 FYNNEI. This CDR3 has 13 amino acids. The chain employs TRBV2 and TRBJ2-1, with D possibly matching TRBD2 (7 bases). The sequenced material came from naive CD4+ T cells sorted from blood. Specified subset: CD45RA+ positively selected. This sequence was found in a man aged 30 to 45 in good health. This CDR3 reads CASRAGAGNEQFF. The CDR3 DNA sequence: TGTGCCAGCAGGGCGGGGGCAGGCAATGAGCAGTTCTTC. The full variable domain, rest sourced from reference TRBV2 and TRBJ2-1, is EPEVTQTPSHQVTQMGQEVILRCVPISNHLYFYWYRQILGQKVEFLVSFYNNEISEKSEIFDDQFSVERPDGSNFTLKIRSTKLEDSAMYFCASRAGAGNEQFFGPGTRLTVL.